This record looks at one TCR beta chain sequence and its context. What it binds is not known. This CDR3 region has 14 residues. With 3 bases removed from V and 6 bases from J, the gap between germline ends came to 14 bases. The sample originates from a study of T cells in Graves' hyperthyroidism and ophthalmopathy. Study-wide results and limits: Researchers report that a 13 V-J model separated ophthalmopathy from stable hyperthyroidism.

Amplified TCR beta CDR3 regions derived from RNA transcripts. Carried out on the TCR CDR3, a first-round RT-PCR used the HTBI primer set. TCRdb re-called the multiplex PCR reads through MiXCR, storing one row per CDR3 protein. The data hold approximately 610,000 distinct CDR3 sequences, with roughly 14% observed a single time. This TCR was sampled from a woman in her forties with Graves' ophthalmopathy. The sequencing input was blood. The rearrangement uses TRBV12-3 or TRBV12-4 and TRBJ1-1; a weak D match, TRBD1 (6 bases). The CDR3 sequence: CASSFRRDKAEAFF. As DNA, the CDR3 is TGTGCCAGCAGTTTTCGGCGGGACAAGGCTGAAGCTTTCTTT.